These T cell receptor beta chains were read from a single sample in a study of shared clonotypes between healthy human individuals. The assay was immunoSEQ multiplex PCR, and TCRdb's table has in-frame clones only and misses some. The data hold about 2 million clones, with around 96% observed a single time. Source material: naive CD8+ T cells sorted from blood. The source of these receptors is a man younger than 35 in good health. The CDR3 runs from the conserved cysteine through the conserved F or W. Each record gives: J gene, clone size, D gene, V gene, CDR3 protein, CDR3 DNA. D genes are given only for firm matches. A row's size may be missing; if present it is once, few, many or a size class.

J: TRBJ2-2; size: .; D: .; V: TRBV7-9; CDR3: CASSWWSNTGELFF; DNA: TGTGCCAGCAGCTGGTGGTCGAACACCGGGGAGCTGTTTTTT
J: TRBJ2-7; size: once; D: .; V: TRBV5-1; CDR3: CASSLAANYEQYF; DNA: TGCGCCAGCAGCTTGGCGGCTAACTACGAGCAGTACTTC
J: TRBJ2-7; size: .; D: .; V: TRBV14; CDR3: CASSQDGYEQYF; DNA: TGTGCCAGCAGCCAAGATGGCTACGAGCAGTACTTC
J: TRBJ2-7; size: .; D: .; V: TRBV14; CDR3: CASSQEWDSYEQYF; DNA: TGTGCCAGCAGCCAAGAATGGGACTCCTACGAGCAGTACTTC
J: TRBJ2-7; size: .; D: TRBD2; V: TRBV4-1; CDR3: CASSSLAGGPSEQYF; DNA: TGCGCCAGCAGCTCCCTAGCGGGAGGGCCCTCCGAGCAGTACTTC
J: TRBJ2-7; size: .; D: TRBD2; V: TRBV10-3; CDR3: CAISGTSDYEQYF; DNA: TGTGCCATCAGTGGGACTAGCGACTACGAGCAGTACTTC
J: TRBJ1-1; size: .; D: .; V: TRBV27; CDR3: CASSLSEGSEAFF; DNA: TGTGCCAGCAGTTTATCCGAGGGCTCTGAAGCTTTCTTT
J: TRBJ2-7; size: .; D: .; V: TRBV5-6; CDR3: CASSLKLTGTLDEQYF; DNA: TGTGCCAGCAGCCTGAAATTAACAGGGACTCTGGACGAGCAGTACTTC
J: TRBJ2-3; size: .; D: .; V: TRBV4-2; CDR3: CASSQGGGADTQYF; DNA: TGTGCCAGCAGCCAAGGAGGAGGTGCAGATACGCAGTATTTT
J: TRBJ2-7; size: .; D: .; V: TRBV29-1; CDR3: CSVDKSGDSYEQYF; DNA: TGCAGCGTCGACAAATCAGGGGACTCCTACGAGCAGTACTTC
J: TRBJ1-5; size: few; D: .; V: TRBV10-2; CDR3: CASSESGQPQHF; DNA: TGCGCCAGCAGTGAGTCGGGGCAGCCCCAGCATTTT
J: TRBJ2-3; size: .; D: TRBD1; V: TRBV2; CDR3: CASSPRDSKTPDTQYF; DNA: TGTGCCAGCAGTCCTCGGGACAGCAAAACCCCAGATACGCAGTATTTT
J: TRBJ2-5; size: .; D: .; V: TRBV6-5; CDR3: CASGTAQETQYF; DNA: TGTGCCAGCGGGACCGCACAAGAGACCCAGTACTTC
J: TRBJ2-7; size: once; D: TRBD1; V: TRBV5-6; CDR3: CASSVGTGGYEQYF; DNA: TGTGCCAGCAGTGTTGGAACAGGGGGGTACGAGCAGTACTTC
J: TRBJ1-1; size: .; D: .; V: TRBV4-1; CDR3: CASSQATGNTEAFF; DNA: TGCGCCAGCAGCCAGGCGACTGGTAACACTGAAGCTTTCTTT
J: TRBJ2-7; size: few; D: .; V: TRBV6-1; CDR3: CASSEAGTFYEQYF; DNA: TGTGCCAGCAGTGAAGCGGGCACCTTCTACGAGCAGTACTTC
J: TRBJ2-7; size: .; D: .; V: TRBV25-1; CDR3: CASSATVSYEQYF; DNA: TGTGCCAGCAGTGCAACAGTTTCCTACGAGCAGTACTTC
J: TRBJ2-5; size: .; D: TRBD1; V: TRBV7-9; CDR3: CASSLRDREETQYF; DNA: TGTGCCAGCAGCTTGAGGGACAGGGAGGAGACCCAGTACTTC
J: TRBJ2-7; size: .; D: .; V: TRBV5-4; CDR3: CASSLGLGSYEQYF; DNA: TGTGCCAGCAGCTTGGGGCTAGGCTCCTACGAGCAGTACTTC
J: TRBJ1-6; size: .; D: .; V: TRBV15; CDR3: CATSRNGLPLHF; DNA: TGTGCCACCAGCAGAAACGGCCTTCCCCTCCACTTT
J: TRBJ2-1; size: .; D: .; V: TRBV29-1; CDR3: CSVEAVGRTYNEQFF; DNA: TGCAGCGTTGAAGCAGTAGGGCGAACCTACAATGAGCAGTTCTTC
J: TRBJ2-2; size: .; D: TRBD2; V: TRBV4-3; CDR3: CASSQGLAQNTGELFF; DNA: TGCGCCAGCAGCCAAGGACTAGCGCAGAACACCGGGGAGCTGTTTTTT